The 18 T cell receptor beta chains reported below all come from one sample, sequenced in a study of cytomegalovirus exposure and HLA in healthy donors. In the PCR, 60 Vbeta and 13 Jbeta primers were used. Sequencing used immunoSEQ multiplex PCR; TCRdb keeps in-frame clones, though not all of them. The data contain about 78,000 clones, roughly 83% of them singletons. Sequenced sample: PBMCs. The receptors were gathered from a woman aged 45 to 65 in good health and CMV-seronegative.

The rearrangement uses TRBV28 and TRBJ1-3; 8 bases align to TRBD1. CDR1 and CDR2 (germline): MDHEN, SYDVKM. The CDR3 loop spans 17 amino acids. Losses at the gene ends were 2 bases for V and 0 bases for J; bases not matched to a gene: 6. For the CDR3, the DNA is TGTGCCAGCAGTTTAGGGGACAGGACCCCCTCTGGAAACACCATATATTTT. Encoded protein: CASSLGDRTPSGNTIYF.

J is TRBJ1-1 and V is TRBV2; D is possibly TRBD1 (5 bases). V gave up 9 bases and J gave up 5 bases, with 22 bases separating them. CDR3 length: 15 amino acids. Per the germline V gene, CDR1 is SNHLY and CDR2 is FYNNEI. In DNA form, the CDR3 reads TGTGCCAGACTGACGTGGAGGGGCGATAATACTGAAGCTTTCTTT. Protein: CARLTWRGDNTEAFF.

This chain uses TRBV6-1 with TRBJ2-7; maybe TRBD1 (6 bases). The length of the CDR3 is 15 residues. V shed 5 bases and J shed 1 base, with 15 bases lying between them. Germline V lookup: CDR1 MNHNS, CDR2 SASEGT. The CDR3 reads CASSRTGIVSYEQYF. Here the CDR3 DNA reads TGTGCCAGCAGTAGAACAGGGATAGTATCCTACGAGCAGTACTTC.

J is TRBJ1-4 and V is TRBV7-2, with 9 positions matching TRBD1. The CDR3 runs 14 residues. Trimming removed 6 bases from V and 7 bases from J; junction bases left unmatched: 6. Per germline, CDR1 SGHTA and CDR2 FQGNSA. For the CDR3, the DNA is TGTGCCAGCAGTCAGGGACAGGGCGGTGAAAAACTGTTTTTT. Translating gives CASSQGQGGEKLFF. The full variable domain, in which reference TRBV7-2 and TRBJ1-4 provide the parts outside the CDR3, is GAGVSQSPSNKVTEKGKDVELRCDPISGHTALYWYRQSLGQGLEFLIYFQGNSAPDKSGLPSDRFSAERTGGSVSTLTIQRTQQEDSAVYLCASSQGQGGEKLFFGSGTQLSVL.

This clone was picked up a small number of times. V usage is TRBV2 and J usage is TRBJ1-1; 7 positions agree with TRBD1. With 6 bases clipped from V and 6 bases from J, the junction kept 10 bases outside the gene matches. Germline V lookup: CDR1 SNHLY, CDR2 FYNNEI. The CDR3 is 14 residues long. The CDR3 loop is CASRVTGEGAEAFF. The CDR3 bases are TGTGCCAGCAGGGTAACAGGGGAAGGGGCTGAAGCTTTCTTT.

CDR3 protein: CASSPRGTGDQPQHF. CDR3 nucleotides: TGTGCCAGCTCACCAAGGGGGACAGGGGATCAGCCCCAGCATTTT. This chain connects TRBV18 to TRBJ1-5; 10 bases line up with TRBD1. The germline V gene encodes CDR1 KGHSH and CDR2 LQKENI. Unmatched junction bases numbered 3, after V lost 2 bases and J lost 5 bases. The CDR3 length is 15 residues.

This rearrangement joins TRBV6-5 to TRBJ2-6; D ambiguous. Germline CDR1 is MNHEY and CDR2 is SVGAGI. This CDR3 is 14 amino acids long. The germline V and J ends were trimmed by 5 bases and 0 bases, with 5 bases remaining between them. CDR3 sequence reads: CASSRYSGANVLTF. CDR3 nucleotides: TGTGCCAGCAGTCGTTACTCTGGGGCCAACGTCCTGACTTTC.

The V gene is TRBV29-1, the J gene TRBJ1-1; no clear D. Trimming shortened V by 3 bases and J by 0 bases, and 11 bases separated the two germline ends. The CDR3 has 14 residues. Looked up from germline, CDR1 is SQVTM and CDR2 is ANQGSEA. In DNA, the CDR3 is TGCAGCGTTGAGGGCGGACTCTTGAACACTGAAGCTTTCTTT. Its translation: CSVEGGLLNTEAFF.

A note on this clone: Other DNA sequences of this sample code for an identical CDR3. The chain uses TRBV27 and TRBJ2-7; D is perhaps TRBD2 (5 bases). The CDR3 consists of 12 residues. Germline CDR1 is MNHEY and CDR2 is SMNVEV (reference sequence). Trimming removed 3 bases from V and 7 bases from J, with 10 bases in between. CDR3 DNA sequence: TGTGCCAGCAGTTTCCCCGGCGGGGAGCAGTACTTC. Translated: CASSFPGGEQYF.

The V call is TRBV5-1, the J call TRBJ2-1, with TRBD1 matching 7 bases. The CDR3 covers 14 residues. The germline gives CDR1 SGHRS, CDR2 YFSETQ. The trim removed 3 bases at V and 5 bases at J, leaving 5 bases unmatched. CDR3: CASSSGQQDNEQFF. In nucleotides, the CDR3 is TGCGCCAGCAGCTCGGGACAGCAGGACAATGAGCAGTTCTTC.

This chain uses TRBV28 with TRBJ2-7; 11 bases map to TRBD2. Per germline, CDR1 MDHEN and CDR2 SYDVKM. CDR3 length: 18 residues. Trimming at V came to 2 bases and at J to 6 bases, leaving 15 bases not matched to a gene. CDR3 bases: TGTGCCAGCAGTTTAGGGACGAGGATAGCGGGAGGGAGTGGCGAGCAGTACTTC. It codes for CASSLGTRIAGGSGEQYF.

V usage is TRBV7-9 and J usage is TRBJ1-2; D perhaps matches TRBD1 (5 bases). Germline lookup yields CDR1 SEHNR and CDR2 FQNEAQ (reference sequence). The CDR3 loop spans 16 amino acids. Trimming removed 4 bases at V and 8 bases at J, with 23 bases between. CDR3 sequence: CASSSVTQVLYGGYTF. CDR3 coding DNA: TGTGCCAGCAGCTCCGTTACACAGGTTTTGTATGGCGGCTACACCTTC.

The V and J genes are TRBV7-2 and TRBJ2-7, with 10 nucleotides matching TRBD2. Germline V gives CDR1 SGHTA, CDR2 FQGNSA. V shed 3 bases and J 6 bases; nucleotides not matched to a gene: 2. This CDR3 has 13 amino acids. The CDR3 loop is CASSFRLAGEQYV. The CDR3 DNA reads as TGTGCCAGCAGCTTCCGACTAGCGGGCGAGCAGTACGTC.

This clone was counted a few times. This sequence joins TRBV28 and TRBJ2-7; 7 bases align to TRBD1. Germline V gives CDR1 MDHEN, CDR2 SYDVKM. There are 13 residues in the CDR3. V lost 3 bases to trimming and J lost 2 bases; unmatched junction nucleotides: 1. CDR3 amino acids: CASSFRGTYEQYF. For the CDR3, the DNA is TGTGCCAGCAGTTTCAGGGGGACCTACGAGCAGTACTTC.

The genes are TRBV18 and TRBJ1-1; D not resolved. V gave up 1 base and J gave up 4 bases, with 13 bases separating them. CDR1 and CDR2 (germline): KGHSH, LQKENI. The CDR3 runs 15 residues. In DNA form, the CDR3 reads TGTGCCAGCTCACCACTACTGACCCGAGGCACTGAAGCTTTCTTT. Its protein is CASSPLLTRGTEAFF.

The V and J genes are TRBV2 and TRBJ1-5; D is possibly TRBD1 (5 bases). With 8 bases removed from V and 4 bases from J, the gap between germline ends came to 15 bases. Looked up from germline, CDR1 is SNHLY and CDR2 is FYNNEI. This CDR3 has 14 amino acids. CDR3 in amino acids: CASARGGANQPQHF. The CDR3 DNA reads TGTGCCAGCGCCCGTGGAGGGGCTAATCAGCCCCAGCATTTT.

This chain uses TRBV19 with TRBJ2-7; 12 bases align to TRBD2. Germline V gene lookup returns CDR1 LNHDA and CDR2 SQIVND (reference sequence). CDR3 size: 15 residues. V gave up 4 bases and J gave up 2 bases; unmatched junction bases: 3. CDR3 sequence: CASSTWTSGTYEQYF. CDR3 nucleotides: TGTGCCAGTAGTACCTGGACTAGCGGGACCTACGAGCAGTACTTC.

The chain couples TRBV27 to TRBJ2-7, with 12 bases matching TRBD2. The CDR3 is 15 amino acids. From germline, CDR1 is MNHEY and CDR2 SMNVEV (reference sequence). The ends lost 3 bases at V and 5 bases at J; junction bases unmatched: 5. CDR3 nucleotides: TGTGCCAGCAGTTTGAGGGCTAGCGGGAGGGACGAGCAGTACTTC. The encoded protein is CASSLRASGRDEQYF.